This T cell receptor beta chain came from a study of naive and memory T cell subsets. Study conclusions and caveats: Over 85% of naive TCR sequences appeared only once after error correction, unlike memory subsets. Especially in CD8 cells, naive repertoires contained a few larger clonotypes, possibly CD45RA-re-expressing memory cells.

Both TRBC1 and TRBC2 were covered by a beta constant-region primer of two equimolar oligonucleotides. Ligated cDNA was amplified by four rounds of PCR with nested alpha and beta constant-region primers and SP2. Ligation attached a single-stranded oligonucleotide with a 12-nucleotide UMI and the SP2 primer to the cDNA 3' end. TCRdb ran MiXCR on the UMI-ligation and nested PCR reads and lists one entry per CDR3 protein. The sample shows 140,000 to 150,000 distinct CDR3 sequences, approximately 24% of them seen only once. This clonotype was observed a handful of times. Its specificity is not known. Germline V gives CDR1 LGHDT, CDR2 YNNKEL (reference sequence). V was trimmed by 0 bases and J by 2 bases, leaving 6 bases between them. The CDR3 runs to 14 residues.

The sequenced material came from naive CD4+ T cells from blood. The clonotype comes from a human donor in good health. The chain is built from TRBV3-1 and TRBJ2-3; D is ambiguous. The CDR3 loop is CASSQDDSTDTQYF. In DNA form, the CDR3 reads TGTGCCAGCAGCCAAGACGACTCCACAGATACGCAGTATTTT.